This passage covers 19 T cell receptor beta chains from one sample sequenced in a study of cytomegalovirus exposure and HLA in healthy donors. A multiplex PCR was run with 60 Vbeta primers and 13 Jbeta primers. Using immunoSEQ multiplex PCR, the repertoire was profiled, and TCRdb retains in-frame clones only, with some absent. The sample has more than 110,000 clones; over 75% are singletons. The sequenced sample consisted of PBMCs. These receptor sequences come from a female donor in good health and CMV-seronegative.

This clone has a single count. The genes are TRBV2 and TRBJ2-3; 9 bases are shared with TRBD2. Germline trimming cut 5 bases from V and 1 base from J; bases unmatched to any gene: 10. The CDR3 has 17 amino acids. CDR1 SNHLY and CDR2 FYNNEI come from the germline V gene. The CDR3 DNA reads as TGTGCCAGCAGTATCTTGGTAGCGGGAGTGGGCACAGATACGCAGTATTTT. Encoded protein: CASSILVAGVGTDTQYF.

This rearrangement joins TRBV6-5 to TRBJ1-5; 11 nucleotides match TRBD1. This CDR3 spans 16 amino acids. The V gene end was trimmed by 4 bases and the J gene end by 6 bases; junction bases not matched to a gene: 8. Germline CDR1 MNHEY, CDR2 SVGAGI. This CDR3 reads CASSSTGTGGRQPQHF. Here the CDR3 DNA reads TGTGCCAGCAGTTCCACCGGGACAGGGGGACGTCAGCCCCAGCATTTT.

The chain has TRBV4-1 and TRBJ2-1, with 11 bases matching TRBD2. The germline CDR1 and CDR2 sequences are MGHRA and YSYEKL. J gave up 7 bases and V 0 bases, and 5 bases lay outside the gene matches. The CDR3 runs to 16 residues. Here the CDR3 DNA reads TGCGCCAGCAGCCAAGATCAACTAGCGGGAGTTAATGAGCAGTTCTTC. The encoded protein is CASSQDQLAGVNEQFF.

The chain joins TRBV7-3 to TRBJ2-1, with a weak D call TRBD2 (6 bases). The germline CDR1 and CDR2 sequences are SGHTA and FQGTGA. V shed 3 bases and J shed 0 bases, with 12 bases lying between them. The CDR3 sequence is 16 residues long. The CDR3 DNA follows: TGTGCCAGCAGCTTCGATAGCGGAAGCTCCTACAATGAGCAGTTCTTC. Translation: CASSFDSGSSYNEQFF.

V is TRBV18 and J is TRBJ2-4; no clear D. Trimming left V 1 base short and J 5 bases short, with 18 bases between. This CDR3 has 17 residues. CDR1 is KGHSH, CDR2 LQKENI, per germline. The chain's CDR3 is CASSPQSMGRTENIQYF. The DNA of the CDR3 is TGTGCCAGCTCACCACAGTCAATGGGCCGAACGGAAAACATTCAGTACTTC.

In its sample, this clone was seen a few times. V gene TRBV10-3 combines with J gene TRBJ1-3; 7 bases are shared with TRBD1. The trim removed 5 bases at V and 3 bases at J, leaving 7 bases unmatched. CDR1 and CDR2 (germline): ENHRY, SYGVKD. There are 15 residues in the CDR3. The CDR3 loop is CAISPGQTNGNTIYF. CDR3 coding DNA: TGTGCCATCAGTCCGGGACAGACAAATGGAAACACCATATATTTT.

The chain couples TRBV11-1 to TRBJ2-7; 7 bases map to TRBD2. Germline CDR1 and CDR2: SGHAT and FQDESV (reference sequence). Trimming at V came to 2 bases and at J to 5 bases, leaving 12 bases not matched to a gene. This CDR3 is 16 amino acids long. For the CDR3, the DNA is TGTGCCAGCAGCTTAACCCCTAGCGGAGCCGGAGACGAGCAGTACTTC. This encodes CASSLTPSGAGDEQYF. Full variable domain (outside the CDR3, taken from reference TRBV11-1 and TRBJ2-7): EAEVAQSPRYKITEKSQAVAFWCDPISGHATLYWYRQILGQGPELLVQFQDESVVDDSQLPKDRFSAERLKGVDSTLKIQPAELGDSAMYLCASSLTPSGAGDEQYFGPGTRLTVT.

This clone was recorded a few times. V usage is TRBV29-1 and J usage is TRBJ2-3; perhaps TRBD2 as D (6 bases). The CDR3 contains 16 residues. Between the trimmed V and J ends, which lost 6 bases and 1 base, there was a span of 20 bases. Germline V gene sequence: CDR1 SQVTM, CDR2 ANQGSEA. CDR3 sequence (DNA): TGCAGCGTCGCCCTCGGTCGGGGACTCCGCACAGATACGCAGTATTTT. Translation: CSVALGRGLRTDTQYF.

The gene calls are TRBV30 and TRBJ2-3, with 10 positions matching TRBD1. The trim removed 3 bases at V and 4 bases at J, leaving 7 bases unmatched. The CDR3 contains 15 residues. The germline V gene encodes CDR1 GTSNPN and CDR2 SVGIG (reference sequence). CDR3: CAWRAPGQGSDTQYF. The CDR3, as DNA: TGTGCCTGGAGGGCTCCGGGACAGGGGTCAGATACGCAGTATTTT.

The gene calls are TRBV29-1 and TRBJ2-7, with a possible D match to TRBD1 (6 bases). CDR1 and CDR2 from the germline V gene are SQVTM and ANQGSEA. The CDR3 consists of 12 residues. Trimming took 6 bases from V and 3 from J, leaving 12 bases between them. CDR3 sequence (DNA): TGCAGCGTCTTCACGACAGGCTACGAGCAGTACTTC. Translated, it gives CSVFTTGYEQYF.

This clone appeared a few times. This same CDR3 is encoded by further DNA sequences in the sample. This chain joins TRBV6-1 and TRBJ2-6; 9 positions match TRBD1. This CDR3 comprises 15 residues. The germline CDR1 and CDR2 sequences are MNHNS and SASEGT. With V trimmed by 6 bases and J by 1 base, 1 base remained unmatched. The CDR3 protein is CASRTGGSGANVLTF. The DNA for the CDR3 is TGTGCCAGCAGGACAGGGGGGTCTGGGGCCAACGTCCTGACTTTC.

The chain employs TRBV9 and TRBJ2-5; 8 bases map to TRBD1. Germline V gene data show CDR1 as SGDLS and CDR2 as YYNGEE. The trim removed 4 bases at V and 5 bases at J, leaving 10 bases unmatched. CDR3 length: 15 amino acids. The CDR3 nucleotides are TGTGCCAGCAGCCTCGGGACAGGAAAAAGGGAGACCCAGTACTTC. Protein product: CASSLGTGKRETQYF.

The chain links TRBV27 to TRBJ2-7; TRBD2 matches 10 bases. V trimming: 5 bases; J trimming: 0 bases; junction bases outside the gene matches: 7. CDR1 and CDR2 (germline): MNHEY, SMNVEV (reference sequence). This CDR3 has 16 amino acids. This CDR3 is CASSLLGTSVSYEQYF. CDR3 DNA: TGTGCCAGCAGTCTACTCGGGACTAGCGTCTCCTACGAGCAGTACTTC.

Note on this clone: At one of its ends the junction is not consistent with the germline gene, which may arise from a read error. The chain carries TRBV27 and TRBJ2-7; 15 bases match TRBD2. This CDR3 region has 20 residues. The V gene's germline CDR1 is MNHEY and CDR2 SMNVEV (reference sequence). This CDR3 is CASSLRGDPGLAGGTDHWIF. DNA for the CDR3: TGTGCCAGCAGTTTAAGGGGGGACCCGGGACTAGCGGGAGGAACCGACCACTGGATCTTC.

This CDR3 reads CASSLGLAVSYNEQFF. CDR3 in DNA: TGTGCCAGCAGCCTAGGACTAGCGGTCTCCTACAATGAGCAGTTCTTC. The chain links TRBV7-8 to TRBJ2-1, with 10 bases identical to TRBD2. The germline V gene has CDR1 SGHVS and CDR2 FQNEAQ. Trimming cost V 5 bases and J 0 bases; bases outside gene matches: 4. This CDR3 contains 16 residues.

The V and J genes are TRBV6-5 and TRBJ2-1, with D perhaps TRBD2 (5 bases). Germline values: CDR1 MNHEY, CDR2 SVGAGI. The CDR3 is 13 residues long. Trimming took off 6 bases at V and 5 bases at J, with 11 bases between the two ends. As DNA, the CDR3 is TGTGCCAGCAGATCGACCGGGGACAATGAGCAGTTCTTC. Amino acid sequence: CASRSTGDNEQFF.

This clone showed up just a few times. The chain joins TRBV27 to TRBJ1-1; D remains unclear. Between the trimmed V and J ends, which lost 6 bases and 1 base, there was a span of 9 bases. CDR3 length: 13 amino acids. CDR1 and CDR2 (germline): MNHEY, SMNVEV (reference sequence). CDR3 residues: CASSWLRNTEAFF. The CDR3 DNA reads as TGTGCCAGCAGCTGGCTCAGGAACACTGAAGCTTTCTTT.

Concerning this clone: Other DNA sequences of this sample code for an identical CDR3. The chain links TRBV10-1 to TRBJ1-1; 8 positions match TRBD1. CDR1 is WNHNN, CDR2 SYGVQD, per germline (reference sequence). The CDR3 is 14 residues long. Trimming cost V 2 bases and J 6 bases; bases outside gene matches: 5. This CDR3 is CASSEGQGGPEAFF. The CDR3 DNA is TGCGCCAGCAGTGAGGGACAGGGTGGGCCTGAAGCTTTCTTT.

Note on this clone: Since no conserved phenylalanine or tryptophan closes the CDR3, a read error is the likely cause. The DNA is omitted, as the CDR3 cannot be located on it reliably, and the CDR3 follows TCRdb's listing. The chain links TRBV29-1 to TRBJ1-1; no DNA check was done on the table's D call, TRBD1. CDR1 is SQVTM, CDR2 ANQGSEA, per germline. The CDR3 length equals 12 residues, ends included. The CDR3 here is CSAGQGNTEALV.